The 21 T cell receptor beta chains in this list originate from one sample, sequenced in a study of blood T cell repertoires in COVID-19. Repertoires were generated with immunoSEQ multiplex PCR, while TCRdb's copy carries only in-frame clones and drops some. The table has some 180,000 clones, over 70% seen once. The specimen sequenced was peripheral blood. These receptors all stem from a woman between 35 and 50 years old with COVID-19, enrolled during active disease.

The CDR3 here is CASSQAGGDWQPQHF. The CDR3 DNA is TGTGCCAGCAGCCAAGCCGGGGGGGACTGGCAGCCCCAGCATTTT. The J gene is TRBJ1-5, the V gene TRBV3-1 (or the pseudogene TRBV3-2); D perhaps matches TRBD1 (5 bases). Looked up from germline, CDR1 is LGHDT and CDR2 is YNNKEL (reference sequence). The length of the CDR3 is 15 residues. V shed 1 base and J shed 7 bases, with 14 bases lying between them.

The CDR3 region has the DNA TGCACCAGCAGCCAAAAGACTAGCGGGGCTTCCGGGGAGCTGTTTTTT. This sequence encodes CTSSQKTSGASGELFF. The rearrangement uses TRBV1 and TRBJ2-2; the D segment call TRBD2 is taken from the table without a DNA check. TRBV1 is described as a pseudogene. This CDR3 has 16 amino acids.

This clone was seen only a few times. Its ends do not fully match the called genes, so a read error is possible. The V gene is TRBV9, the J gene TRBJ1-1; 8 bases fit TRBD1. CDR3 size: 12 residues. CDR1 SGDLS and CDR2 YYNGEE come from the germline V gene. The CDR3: CASSVNIRGRSF. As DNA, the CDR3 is TGTGCCAGCAGCGTAAATATCAGGGGGCGCAGCTTT.

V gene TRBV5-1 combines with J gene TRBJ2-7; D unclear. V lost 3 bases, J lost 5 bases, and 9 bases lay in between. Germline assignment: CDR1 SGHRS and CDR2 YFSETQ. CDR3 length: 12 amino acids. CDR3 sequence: CASSSDSHEQYF. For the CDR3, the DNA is TGCGCCAGCAGCTCCGATAGTCACGAGCAGTACTTC.

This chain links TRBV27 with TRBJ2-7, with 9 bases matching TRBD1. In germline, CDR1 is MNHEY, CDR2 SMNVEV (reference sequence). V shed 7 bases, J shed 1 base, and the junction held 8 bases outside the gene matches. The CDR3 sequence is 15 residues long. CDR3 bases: TGTGCCAGCAACTCAGACAGGGGGAATTCCTACGAGCAGTACTTC. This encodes CASNSDRGNSYEQYF.

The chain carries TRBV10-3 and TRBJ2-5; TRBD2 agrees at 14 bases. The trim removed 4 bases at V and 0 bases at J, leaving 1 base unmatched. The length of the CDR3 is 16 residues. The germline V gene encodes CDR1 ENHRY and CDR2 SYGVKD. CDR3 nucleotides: TGTGCCATCAGTGGACTAGCGGGAGGGGACCAAGAGACCCAGTACTTC. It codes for CAISGLAGGDQETQYF.

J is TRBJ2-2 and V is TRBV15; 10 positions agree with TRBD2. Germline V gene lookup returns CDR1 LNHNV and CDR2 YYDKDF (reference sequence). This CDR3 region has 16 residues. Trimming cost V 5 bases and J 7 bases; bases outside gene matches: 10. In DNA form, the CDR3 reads TGTGCCACCAGCGGACCGGGACTAGCGATTGTCGGGGAGCTGTTTTTT. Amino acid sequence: CATSGPGLAIVGELFF.

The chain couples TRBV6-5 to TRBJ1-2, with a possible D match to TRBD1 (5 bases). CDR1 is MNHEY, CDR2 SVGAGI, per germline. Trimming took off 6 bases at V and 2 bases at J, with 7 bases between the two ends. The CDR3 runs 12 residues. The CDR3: CASSRQNYGYTF. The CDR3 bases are TGTGCCAGCAGCCGACAGAACTATGGCTACACCTTC.

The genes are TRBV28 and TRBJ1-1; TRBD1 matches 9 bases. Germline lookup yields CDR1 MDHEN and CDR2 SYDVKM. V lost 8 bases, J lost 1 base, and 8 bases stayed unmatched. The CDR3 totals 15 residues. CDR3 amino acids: CASGIQGAQNTEAFF. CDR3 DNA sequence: TGTGCCAGCGGCATACAGGGGGCGCAGAACACTGAAGCTTTCTTT. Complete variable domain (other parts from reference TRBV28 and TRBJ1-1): DVKVTQSSRYLVKRTGEKVFLECVQDMDHENMFWYRQDPGLGLRLIYFSYDVKMKEKGDIPEGYSVSREKKERFSLILESASTNQTSMYLCASGIQGAQNTEAFFGQGTRLTVV.

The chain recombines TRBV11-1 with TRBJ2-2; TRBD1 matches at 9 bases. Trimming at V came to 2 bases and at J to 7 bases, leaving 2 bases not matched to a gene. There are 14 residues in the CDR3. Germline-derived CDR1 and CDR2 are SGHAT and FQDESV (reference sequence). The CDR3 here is CASSLRQGGGELFF. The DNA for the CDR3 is TGTGCCAGCAGCTTACGACAGGGGGGCGGGGAGCTGTTTTTT.

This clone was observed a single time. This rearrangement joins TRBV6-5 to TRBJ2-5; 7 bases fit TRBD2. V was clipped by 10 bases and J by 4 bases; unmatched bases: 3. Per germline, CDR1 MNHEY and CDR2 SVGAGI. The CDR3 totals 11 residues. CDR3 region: CATTGGETQYF. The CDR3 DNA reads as TGTGCCACCACGGGGGGAGAGACCCAGTACTTC.

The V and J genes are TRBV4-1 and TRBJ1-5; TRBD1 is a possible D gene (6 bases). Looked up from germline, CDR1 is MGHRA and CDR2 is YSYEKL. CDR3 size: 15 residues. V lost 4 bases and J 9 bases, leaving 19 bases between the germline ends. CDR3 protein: CASSRGTGTPGPQHF. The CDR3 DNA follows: TGCGCCAGCAGCCGCGGAACAGGGACCCCGGGGCCCCAGCATTTT.

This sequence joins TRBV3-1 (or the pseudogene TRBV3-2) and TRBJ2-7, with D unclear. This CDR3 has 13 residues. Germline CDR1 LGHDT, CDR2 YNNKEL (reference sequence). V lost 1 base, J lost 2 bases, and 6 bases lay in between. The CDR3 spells CASSQGLTYEQYF. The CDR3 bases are TGTGCCAGCAGCCAAGGACTCACCTACGAGCAGTACTTC.

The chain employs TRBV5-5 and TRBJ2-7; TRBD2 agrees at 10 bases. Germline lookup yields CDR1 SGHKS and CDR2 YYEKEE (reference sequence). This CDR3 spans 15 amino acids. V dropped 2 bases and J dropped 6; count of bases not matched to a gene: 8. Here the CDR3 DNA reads TGTGCCAGCAGCTTTCAGTCAGCGGGGGGGAGCGAGCAGTACTTC. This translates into CASSFQSAGGSEQYF.

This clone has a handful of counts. DNA of the CDR3: TGCGCCAGCAGCCAACGGGCTGGGGCCAACGTCCTGACTTTC. Its translation: CASSQRAGANVLTF. The chain recombines TRBV4-1 with TRBJ2-6; D is ambiguous. The V gene lost 2 bases and the J gene lost 2 bases, with 4 bases spanning the gap. CDR3 length equals 14 residues. Germline V lookup: CDR1 MGHRA, CDR2 YSYEKL.

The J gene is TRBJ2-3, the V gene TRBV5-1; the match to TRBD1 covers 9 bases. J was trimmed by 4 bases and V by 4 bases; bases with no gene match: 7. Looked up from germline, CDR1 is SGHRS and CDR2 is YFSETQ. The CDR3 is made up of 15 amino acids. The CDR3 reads CASSPRTGAADTQYF. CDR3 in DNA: TGCGCCAGCAGCCCACGGACAGGGGCGGCAGATACGCAGTATTTT.

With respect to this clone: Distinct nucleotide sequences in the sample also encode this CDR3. The CDR3 nucleotides read TGTGCCAGCAGCTCGTCTTTTGGCTACACCTTC. It codes for CASSSSFGYTF. J is TRBJ1-2 and V is TRBV7-9; D unresolved. In germline, CDR1 is SEHNR, CDR2 FQNEAQ (reference sequence). The CDR3 consists of 11 residues. V lost 4 bases and J 7 bases, leaving 7 bases between the germline ends.

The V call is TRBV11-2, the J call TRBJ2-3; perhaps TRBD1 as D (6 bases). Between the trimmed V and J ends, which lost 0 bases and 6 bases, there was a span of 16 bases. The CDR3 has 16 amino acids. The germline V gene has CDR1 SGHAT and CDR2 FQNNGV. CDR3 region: CASSLDFPGTGDTQYF. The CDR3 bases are TGTGCCAGCAGCTTAGATTTCCCGGGCACAGGGGATACGCAGTATTTT.

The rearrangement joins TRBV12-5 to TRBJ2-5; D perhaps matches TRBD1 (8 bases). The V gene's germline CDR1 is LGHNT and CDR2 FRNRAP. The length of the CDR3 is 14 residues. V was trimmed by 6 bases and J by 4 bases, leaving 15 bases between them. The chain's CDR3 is CASGTGEGGETQYF. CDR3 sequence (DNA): TGTGCTAGTGGGACAGGGGAGGGTGGAGAGACCCAGTACTTC.

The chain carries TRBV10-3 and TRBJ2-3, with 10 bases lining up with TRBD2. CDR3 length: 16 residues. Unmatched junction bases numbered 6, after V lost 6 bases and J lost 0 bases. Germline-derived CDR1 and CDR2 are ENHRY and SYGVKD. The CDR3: CAISTSSGGSTDTQYF. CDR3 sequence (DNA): TGTGCCATCAGCACCAGTAGCGGGGGGAGCACAGATACGCAGTATTTT.

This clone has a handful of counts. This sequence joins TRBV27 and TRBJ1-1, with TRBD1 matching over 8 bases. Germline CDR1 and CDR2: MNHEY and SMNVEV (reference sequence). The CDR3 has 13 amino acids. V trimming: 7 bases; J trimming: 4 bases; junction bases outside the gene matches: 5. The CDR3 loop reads CASIDRGFTEAFF. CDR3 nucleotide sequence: TGTGCCAGCATAGACAGGGGCTTCACTGAAGCTTTCTTT.